A selection of T cell receptor beta chains follows, all from one sample in a study of radiotherapy plus CTLA-4 blockade in lung cancer. Sequenced by immunoSEQ multiplex PCR; TCRdb stores in-frame clones only, minus some. The repertoire holds around 100,000 clones, around 79% seen once, with about 3% in the top ten. The sample consisted of peripheral blood, taken from a patient treated with radiotherapy plus ipilimumab. Receptor source: a human donor with non-small cell lung cancer who had a partial response to radiotherapy plus ipilimumab. Some clones in this sample may be carry-over from other donors' samples. Both conserved end residues are part of each CDR3. The D gene is left open where the match is weak. Where a row states a size, it is once, few, many or the class of an expanded clone; other rows omit it.

size: few; D: .; J: TRBJ2-5; V: TRBV27; CDR3: CASRGSTVVWETQYF; DNA: TGTGCCAGCAGGGGTAGCACCGTCGTCTGGGAGACCCAGTACTTC
size: .; D: .; J: TRBJ2-5; V: TRBV5-1; CDR3: CASMRQETQYF; DNA: TGCGCCAGCATGCGCCAAGAGACCCAGTACTTC
size: .; D: .; J: TRBJ1-1; V: TRBV5-5; CDR3: CASSPYPAAEAFF; DNA: TGTGCCAGCAGCCCGTATCCCGCGGCTGAAGCTTTCTTT
size: .; D: TRBD1; J: TRBJ1-2; V: TRBV5-4; CDR3: CASSSQQGWSYGYTF; DNA: TGTGCCAGCAGCTCCCAACAGGGGTGGTCCTATGGCTACACCTTC
size: .; D: TRBD1; J: TRBJ2-3; V: TRBV29-1; CDR3: CSVRGPGTDTQYF; DNA: TGCAGCGTGAGGGGGCCAGGGACAGATACGCAGTATTTT
size: .; D: .; J: TRBJ1-6; V: TRBV7-8; CDR3: CASSPMGGNYNSPLHF; DNA: TGTGCCAGCAGCCCCATGGGAGGGAACTATAATTCACCCCTCCACTTT
size: .; D: .; J: TRBJ2-1; V: TRBV27; CDR3: CASSSGAGSEQFF; DNA: TGTGCCAGCAGTTCCGGAGCCGGATCTGAACAGTTCTTC
size: .; D: .; J: TRBJ1-1; V: TRBV6-5; CDR3: CASSSFGHLNTEAFF; DNA: TGTGCCAGCAGTTCCTTCGGACACCTGAACACTGAAGCTTTCTTT
size: once; D: TRBD2; J: TRBJ2-7; V: TRBV4-2; CDR3: CASSQAGTSGAYEQYF; DNA: TGTGCCAGCAGCCAGGCCGGGACTAGCGGTGCCTACGAGCAGTACTTC
size: .; D: .; J: TRBJ1-4; V: TRBV30; CDR3: CAWRFPGGINEKLFF; DNA: TGTGCCTGGCGCTTCCCTGGAGGGATAAATGAAAAACTGTTTTTT
size: .; D: .; J: TRBJ2-2; V: TRBV19; CDR3: CASRTTGTHTGELFF; DNA: TGTGCCAGTAGGACCACCGGGACACACACCGGGGAGCTGTTTTTT
size: once; D: .; J: TRBJ2-7; V: TRBV30; CDR3: CAWSTAAPGRVYF; DNA: TGTGCCTGGAGTACCGCCGCCCCGGGTCGTGTGTACTTC
size: once; D: TRBD1; J: TRBJ2-5; V: TRBV5-6; CDR3: CASSLSGVQGKTQYF; DNA: TGTGCCAGCAGCTTGAGTGGCGTACAGGGGAAGACCCAGTACTTC
size: .; D: .; J: TRBJ1-2; V: TRBV6-1; CDR3: CASSEVRGSHGYTF; DNA: TGTGCCAGCAGTGAAGTTCGGGGGAGTCATGGCTACACCTTC
size: .; D: .; J: TRBJ1-2; V: TRBV7-2; CDR3: CASSLVGVNYGYTF; DNA: TGTGCCAGCAGCTTAGTAGGGGTAAACTATGGCTACACCTTC
size: .; D: TRBD2; J: TRBJ2-1; V: TRBV27; CDR3: CASSLAGPGDEQFF; DNA: TGTGCCAGCAGCCTAGCGGGTCCCGGTGATGAGCAGTTCTTC
size: .; D: TRBD1; J: TRBJ2-1; V: TRBV18; CDR3: CASSPGQRYNEQFF; DNA: TGTGCCAGCTCACCGGGACAGAGATACAATGAGCAGTTCTTC
size: .; D: .; J: TRBJ1-6; V: TRBV5-6; CDR3: CASSRGRASYNSPLHF; DNA: TGTGCCAGCAGCCGAGGCAGGGCCTCCTATAATTCACCCCTCCACTTT
size: once; D: .; J: TRBJ2-5; V: TRBV9; CDR3: CASSVSGWLAETQYF; DNA: TGTGCCAGCAGCGTAAGTGGGTGGCTAGCGGAGACCCAGTACTTC
size: few; D: .; J: TRBJ2-6; V: TRBV10-2; CDR3: CASSGAAGISGANVLTF; DNA: TGCGCCAGCAGTGGCGCGGCCGGAATCTCTGGGGCCAACGTCCTGACTTTC
size: .; D: .; J: TRBJ2-5; V: TRBV30; CDR3: CAWSVLETQYF; DNA: TGTGCCTGGAGTGTACTTGAGACCCAGTACTTC
size: .; D: TRBD1; J: TRBJ1-2; V: TRBV6-5; CDR3: CASSYDRAPYGYTF; DNA: TGTGCCAGCAGTTACGACAGGGCTCCCTATGGCTACACCTTC
size: .; D: TRBD1; J: TRBJ1-2; V: TRBV29-1; CDR3: CSAGDRGYTF; DNA: TGCAGCGCTGGGGACAGGGGGTACACCTTC
size: .; D: .; J: TRBJ2-7; V: TRBV10-3; CDR3: CAIRGAGHKYYEQYF; DNA: TGTGCCATCAGGGGGGCGGGCCACAAATACTACGAGCAGTACTTC
size: .; D: .; J: TRBJ2-6; V: TRBV11-2; CDR3: CASSLDLSGANVLTF; DNA: TGTGCCAGCAGCTTAGATCTGTCTGGGGCCAACGTCCTGACTTTC
size: medium-sized; D: TRBD2; J: TRBJ2-3; V: TRBV19; CDR3: CATSPLGTSGTDTQYF; DNA: TGTGCCACCTCGCCCCTAGGGACTAGCGGCACAGATACGCAGTATTTT
size: .; D: .; J: TRBJ1-6; V: TRBV7-2; CDR3: CASSLGVGSNSPLHF; DNA: TGTGCCAGCAGCTTAGGAGTTGGTTCAAATTCACCCCTCCACTTT
size: .; D: TRBD1; J: TRBJ1-6; V: TRBV2; CDR3: CASSEGTGGRSPLHF; DNA: TGTGCCAGCAGTGAAGGGACAGGGGGCCGGTCACCCCTCCACTTT
size: .; D: TRBD1; J: TRBJ1-3; V: TRBV6-6; CDR3: CASSSQGAAGNTIYF; DNA: TGTGCCAGCAGTTCACAGGGGGCGGCGGGAAACACCATATATTTT
size: few; D: .; J: TRBJ2-1; V: TRBV13; CDR3: CASSRSPGVEQFF; DNA: TGTGCCAGCAGCCGAAGCCCAGGGGTTGAGCAGTTCTTC
size: once; D: TRBD2; J: TRBJ2-1; V: TRBV7-3; CDR3: CASSLGGGRKFYNEQFF; DNA: TGTGCCAGCAGCCTAGGCGGGGGGCGCAAGTTTTACAATGAGCAGTTCTTC